Here is one TCR beta chain with its context. As yet, its antigen is unknown. Germline V gene lookup returns CDR1 DFQATT and CDR2 SNEGSKA (reference sequence). The CDR3 runs to 11 residues. Sampled blood was obtained at baseline, cycle 4 day 1, and cycle 7 day 1. Repertoires were generated with immunoSEQ multiplex PCR, while TCRdb's copy carries only in-frame clones and drops some. The data hold about 50,000 clones, with 90% to 95% observed a single time. The sample comes from a study of OX40 agonist ivuxolimab in advanced cancers. Study details: Patients in dose escalation had liver, melanoma, kidney or head and neck cancers. A mean age of approximately 64 years, range roughly 20 to 80, was recorded, and 80% to 90% were male.

Study findings and constraints: The specificity for antigen of the expanded peripheral T cells was not determined.

V and J are TRBV20-1 and TRBJ2-5; the D is unclear. The assigned J gene may be wrong: the sequence end matches TRBJ2-7 better. The source of this sequence is an adult with an advanced solid tumor such as melanoma, head and neck, liver or kidney cancer. Here the sequenced sample was CD4+ or CD8+ T cells sorted from blood, taken in a trial of the OX40 agonist ivuxolimab. The CDR3 sequence: CSAINSYEQYF. In DNA form, the CDR3 reads TGCAGTGCTATCAACTCCTACGAGCAGTACTTC.